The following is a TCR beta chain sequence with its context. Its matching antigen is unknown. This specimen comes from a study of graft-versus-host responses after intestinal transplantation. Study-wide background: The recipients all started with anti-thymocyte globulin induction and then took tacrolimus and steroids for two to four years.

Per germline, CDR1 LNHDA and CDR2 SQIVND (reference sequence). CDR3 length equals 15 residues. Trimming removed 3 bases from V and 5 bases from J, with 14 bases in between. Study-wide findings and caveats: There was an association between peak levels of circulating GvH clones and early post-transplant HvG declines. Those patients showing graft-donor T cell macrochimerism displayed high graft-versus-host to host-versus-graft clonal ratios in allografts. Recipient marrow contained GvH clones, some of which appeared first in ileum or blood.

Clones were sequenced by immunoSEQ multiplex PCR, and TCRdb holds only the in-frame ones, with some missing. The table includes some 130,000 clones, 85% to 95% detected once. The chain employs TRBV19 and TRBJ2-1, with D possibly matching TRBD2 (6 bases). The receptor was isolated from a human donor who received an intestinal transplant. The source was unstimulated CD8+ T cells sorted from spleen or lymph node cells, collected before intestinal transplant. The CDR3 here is CASSIGGASDNEQFF. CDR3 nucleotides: TGTGCCAGTAGTATTGGTGGGGCTAGCGACAATGAGCAGTTCTTC.